The 3 T cell receptor beta chains below all came from one sample that was sequenced in a study of beta chain features in type 1 diabetes. cDNA synthesis used the whole RNA isolate, giving expressed TCRB sequences. Some clones are missing from TCRdb's copy, which holds only in-frame ones; the method was immunoSEQ multiplex PCR. The sample carries about 410,000 clones, more than 11% recorded once. Sequenced material: naive CD4+ T cells from blood. The source of these receptors is a man in his thirties or forties in good health.

This clone was seen a few times. The chain has TRBV5-1 and TRBJ2-3; 12 positions match TRBD2. CDR3 length: 16 residues. Looked up from germline, CDR1 is SGHRS and CDR2 is YFSETQ. Unmatched junction bases numbered 4, after V lost 0 bases and J lost 5 bases. This CDR3 is CASSLGLAGEGDTQYF. In DNA, the CDR3 is TGCGCCAGCAGCTTGGGACTAGCGGGAGAAGGAGATACGCAGTATTTT.

This clone was counted a few times. This rearrangement joins TRBV19 to TRBJ1-1, with D hard to call. CDR1 is LNHDA and CDR2 is SQIVND in the germline V gene (reference sequence). V was clipped by 5 bases and J by 0 bases, with 13 bases between them. This CDR3 comprises 15 residues. The CDR3 DNA is TGTGCCAGTAGTGCCTGGCGGAGTCTGAACACTGAAGCTTTCTTT. It translates to CASSAWRSLNTEAFF.

This clone was found a few times. CDR3 in DNA: TGCGCCAGCAGCCAAGAACAGATTGGGCCCCAGCATTTT. Translating gives CASSQEQIGPQHF. This rearrangement joins TRBV4-3 to TRBJ1-5; D not resolved. The length of the CDR3 is 13 residues. V was pared by 0 bases and J by 9 bases, with 9 bases between. Germline-derived CDR1 and CDR2 are LGHNA and YSLEER.